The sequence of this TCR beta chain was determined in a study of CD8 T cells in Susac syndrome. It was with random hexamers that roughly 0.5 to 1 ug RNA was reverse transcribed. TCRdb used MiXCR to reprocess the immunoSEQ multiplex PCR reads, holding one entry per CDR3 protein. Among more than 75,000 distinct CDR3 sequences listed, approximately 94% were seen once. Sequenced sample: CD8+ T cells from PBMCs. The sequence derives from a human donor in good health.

CDR3 nucleotide sequence: TGTGCCAGCAGTTTATCTTACAGGGGTGGGCGAGAGACCCAGTACTTC. Translating it yields CASSLSYRGGRETQYF. The rearrangement joins TRBV27 to TRBJ2-5; 7 bases map to TRBD1. Trimming removed 0 bases from V and 4 bases from J; junction bases left unmatched: 8. Germline lookup yields CDR1 MNHEY and CDR2 SMNVEV (reference sequence). The CDR3 runs 16 residues.